This TCR beta chain derives from a study of blood T cell repertoires in COVID-19 (dated by TCRdb to the early 2020s). In the study overall: Collaborator samples came from the United States, Italy and Spain and covered acute and convalescent phases of COVID-19. The material from the prospective study consisted of cDNA or gDNA derived from T cells, B-cell-depleted T cells, or PBMCs. The dataset comprised deeply sampled blood TCRbeta repertoires from subjects exposed to, actively infected with, or recovered from COVID-19. The repertoires were released in a freely available public database meant as a resource for research on the immune response to SARS-CoV-2. The samples were drawn from two sources: the first 160 participants of the ongoing ImmuneRACE study, and 1,254 subjects contributed by 6 global collaborators. Nearly every sample came with metadata listing a de-identified subject ID, COVID-19 status, age in years and sex. Where HLA class I and class II types were available, the types were taken from metadata supplied by the sample provider, not from assay-based typing. The study at large found these results: How much clinical and demographic metadata was included differed by source and by participant, and the metadata was provided uncurated.

The immunoSEQ Assay, a bias-controlled multiplex PCR, was used to amplify TCRbeta CDR3 regions from genomic DNA. In the paper's pipeline: Nucleated cell counts per sample were estimated from amplification of reference gene primers within the assay. Sequence reads were collapsed and filtered to measure the absolute abundance of every unique TCRbeta CDR3 rearrangement. For each sample, productive Simpson clonality was calculated by taking the square root of Simpson's diversity index across productive rearrangements. TCRdb's version of the immuneACCESS table is confined to in-frame rearrangements and falls short of the full clone set. An unresolved V gene accounts for under half of the shortfall where checked; the remainder is of unknown origin. That table is the source of V, J and clone size, and D and trimming were worked out from the DNA. The sample profile shows approximately 130,000 clones; around 85% of them were found once. 4.3% of the sample belongs to the ten largest clones.

The collaborating institutions used their own protocols to collect whole blood in K2EDTA tubes. For TCRbeta analysis, collaborators shipped samples as frozen whole blood, isolated PBMCs, or DNA extracted from either of those sample types. Note on this clone: Its specific antigen is unknown. No base quality information exists; no much larger clone differs at one position.

Sequencing used peripheral blood. The TCR comes from a human donor in a cohort sampled during active COVID-19.

The DNA sequence is TGCGCCAGCAGCCAAGTAGCCCGGGGGAACACTGAAGCTTTCTTT. Its protein product is CASSQVARGNTEAFF. The rearranged segments are TRBV4-3 and TRBJ1-1, with an unclear D gene assignment. The CDR3 spans 15 residues, from the cysteine through the phenylalanine. Here the CDR3 DNA is all that survives: 45 bases in frame from base 1. A distance of 10 bases separates the germline ends of V and J, which lose 1 base and 1 base respectively. The germline V gene supplies CDR1 LGHNA and CDR2 YSLEER.